This T cell receptor beta chain was sequenced for a study of cytomegalovirus exposure and HLA in healthy donors. At the level of the study: Genetic ancestry analysis placed 81% of the 400 or so donors that were genotyped in the Caucasian-associated cluster.

CDR1 MDHEN and CDR2 SYDVKM come from the germline V gene. The CDR3 is 15 amino acids. Between the trimmed V and J ends, which lost 4 bases and 4 bases, there was a span of 14 bases. This clone was observed once. Antigen specificity is unknown. Amplification used 60 Vbeta primers and 13 Jbeta primers. The method was immunoSEQ multiplex PCR; TCRdb's version includes in-frame clones alone and lacks a portion of them. The sample shows about 170,000 clones, about 82% of them seen only once. The study's findings and limits: Through in vitro validation, three CMV-associated chains were shown to be specific for CMV antigens. Immune exposure information comprised only CMV serostatus. Clonal expansion was found to be greater in HLA-associated TCR beta chains than in equally common others in a later analysis.

Sample: PBMCs. The clonotype originates from a woman in her forties or fifties in good health and CMV-seropositive. V gene TRBV28 combines with J gene TRBJ1-5; no firm D call. CDR3 DNA sequence: TGTGCCAGCAGTTCGACCGGGTTTCGAAATCAGCCCCAGCATTTT. Protein sequence: CASSSTGFRNQPQHF. Full variable domain (missing parts from reference TRBV28 and TRBJ1-5): DVKVTQSSRYLVKRTGEKVFLECVQDMDHENMFWYRQDPGLGLRLIYFSYDVKMKEKGDIPEGYSVSREKKERFSLILESASTNQTSMYLCASSSTGFRNQPQHFGDGTRLSIL.